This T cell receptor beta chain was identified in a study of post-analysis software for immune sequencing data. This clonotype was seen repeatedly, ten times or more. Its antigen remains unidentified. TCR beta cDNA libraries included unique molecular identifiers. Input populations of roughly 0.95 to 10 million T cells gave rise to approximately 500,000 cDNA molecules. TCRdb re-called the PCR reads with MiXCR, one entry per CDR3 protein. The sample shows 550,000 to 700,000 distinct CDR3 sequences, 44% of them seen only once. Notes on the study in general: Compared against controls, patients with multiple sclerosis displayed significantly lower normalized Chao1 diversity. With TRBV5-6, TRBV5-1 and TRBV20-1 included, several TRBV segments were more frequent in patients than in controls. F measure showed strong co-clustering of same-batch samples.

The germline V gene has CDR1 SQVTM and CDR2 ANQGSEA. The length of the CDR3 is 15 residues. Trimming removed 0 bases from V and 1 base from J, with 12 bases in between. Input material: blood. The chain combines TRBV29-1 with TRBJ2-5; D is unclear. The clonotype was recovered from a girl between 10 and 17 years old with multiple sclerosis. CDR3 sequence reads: CSVEDLGWIQETQYF. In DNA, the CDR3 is TGCAGCGTTGAAGATCTTGGGTGGATCCAAGAGACCCAGTACTTC. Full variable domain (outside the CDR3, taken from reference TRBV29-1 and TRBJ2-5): SAVISQKPSRDICQRGTSLTIQCQVDSQVTMMFWYRQQPGQSLTLIATANQGSEATYESGFVIDKFPISRPNLTFSTLTVSNMSPEDSSIYLCSVEDLGWIQETQYFGPGTRLLVL.